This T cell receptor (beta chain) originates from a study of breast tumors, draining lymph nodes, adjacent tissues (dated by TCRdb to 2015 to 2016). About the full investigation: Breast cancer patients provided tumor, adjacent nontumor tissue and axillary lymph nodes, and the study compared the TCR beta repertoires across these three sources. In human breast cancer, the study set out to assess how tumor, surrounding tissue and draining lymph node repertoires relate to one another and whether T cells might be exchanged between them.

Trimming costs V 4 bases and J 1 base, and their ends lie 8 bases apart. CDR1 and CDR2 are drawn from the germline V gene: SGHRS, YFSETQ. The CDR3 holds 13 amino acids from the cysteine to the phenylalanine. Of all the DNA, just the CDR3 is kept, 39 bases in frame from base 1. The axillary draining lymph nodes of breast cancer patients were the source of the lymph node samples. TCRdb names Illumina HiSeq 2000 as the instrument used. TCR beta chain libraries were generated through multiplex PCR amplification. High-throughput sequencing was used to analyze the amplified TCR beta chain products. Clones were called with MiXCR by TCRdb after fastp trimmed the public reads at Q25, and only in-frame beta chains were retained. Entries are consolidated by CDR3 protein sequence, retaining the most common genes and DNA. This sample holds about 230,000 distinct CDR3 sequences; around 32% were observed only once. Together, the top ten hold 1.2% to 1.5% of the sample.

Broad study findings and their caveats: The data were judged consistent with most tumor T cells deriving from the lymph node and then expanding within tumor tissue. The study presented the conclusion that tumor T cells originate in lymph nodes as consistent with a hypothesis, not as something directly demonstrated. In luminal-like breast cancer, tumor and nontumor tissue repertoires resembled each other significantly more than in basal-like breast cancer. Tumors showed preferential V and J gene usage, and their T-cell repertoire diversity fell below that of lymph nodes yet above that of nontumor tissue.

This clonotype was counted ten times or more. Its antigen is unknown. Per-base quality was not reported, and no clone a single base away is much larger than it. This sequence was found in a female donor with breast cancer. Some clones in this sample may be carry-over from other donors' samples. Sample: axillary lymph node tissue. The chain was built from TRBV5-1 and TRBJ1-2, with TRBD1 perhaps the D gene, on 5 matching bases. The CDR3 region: CASSLQVNYGYTF. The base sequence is TGCGCCAGCAGCCTACAGGTTAACTATGGCTACACCTTC.